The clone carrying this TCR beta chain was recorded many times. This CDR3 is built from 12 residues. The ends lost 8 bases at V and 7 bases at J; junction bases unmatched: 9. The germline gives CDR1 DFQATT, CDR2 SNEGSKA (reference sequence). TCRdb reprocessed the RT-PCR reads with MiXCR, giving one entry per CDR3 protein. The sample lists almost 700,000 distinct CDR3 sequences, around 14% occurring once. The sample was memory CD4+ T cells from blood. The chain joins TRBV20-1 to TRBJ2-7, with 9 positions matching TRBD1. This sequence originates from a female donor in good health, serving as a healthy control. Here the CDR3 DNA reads TGCAGTTCTGGACAGGGGAAGTTAGAGCAGTACTTC. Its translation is CSSGQGKLEQYF.